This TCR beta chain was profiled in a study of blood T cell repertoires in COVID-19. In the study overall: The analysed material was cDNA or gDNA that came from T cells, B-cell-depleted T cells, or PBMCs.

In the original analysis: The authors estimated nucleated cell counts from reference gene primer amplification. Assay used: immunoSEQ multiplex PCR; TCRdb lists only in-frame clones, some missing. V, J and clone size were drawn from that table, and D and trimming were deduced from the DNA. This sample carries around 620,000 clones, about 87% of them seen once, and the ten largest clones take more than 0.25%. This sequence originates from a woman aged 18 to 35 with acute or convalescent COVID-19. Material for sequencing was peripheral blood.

CDR3 residues: CAWTARYTRNSPLHF. The CDR3 region has the DNA TGTGCCTGGACCGCGAGGTACACACGAAATTCACCCCTCCACTTT. The chain combines TRBV30 with TRBJ1-6, with D unclear. The V gene's germline CDR1 is GTSNPN and CDR2 SVGIG (reference sequence). The ends were cut back, 4 bases at V and 7 bases at J, with 17 bases in the middle. The CDR3 is made up of 15 amino acids. The whole variable domain, remainder taken from reference TRBV30 and TRBJ1-6, is SQTIHQWPATLVQPVGSPLSLECTVEGTSNPNLYWYRQAAGRGLQLLFYSVGIGQISSEVPQNLSASRPQDRQFILSSKKLLLSDSGFYLCAWTARYTRNSPLHFGNGTRLTVT.